The rows below give T cell receptor beta chains drawn from one sample of a study of shared T cell receptors in the human thymus. Repertoires were generated with immunoSEQ multiplex PCR, while TCRdb's copy carries only in-frame clones and drops some. The sample lists some 760,000 clones, approximately 85% occurring once. These data were also reused for a study on human thymus T cells.

Material: thymocytes. The receptors here all came from a girl younger than two with a congenital heart defect. Both conserved end residues are part of each CDR3. Each record gives: V gene, CDR3 length, D gene, J gene, clone size, CDR3 DNA, CDR3 protein. The D gene is left open where the match is weak. Not all rows give a size; the values are once, few, many and, for expanded clones, a class.

V gene: TRBV19; CDR3 length: 14; D gene: TRBD1; J gene: TRBJ2-3; clone size: once; CDR3 DNA: TGTGCCAGTAGTAGGGACAGGGGGAGACATACGCAGTATTTT; CDR3 protein: CASSRDRGRHTQYF
V gene: TRBV10-2; CDR3 length: 13; D gene: .; J gene: TRBJ2-3; clone size: .; CDR3 DNA: TGCGCCAGCAGTGTAACTAGCACAGATACGCAGTATTTT; CDR3 protein: CASSVTSTDTQYF
V gene: TRBV9; CDR3 length: 17; D gene: TRBD2; J gene: TRBJ2-5; clone size: .; CDR3 DNA: TGTGCCAGCGCCCAGCGGGGGCGGGGGCCCCTCCAAGAGACCCAGTACTTC; CDR3 protein: CASAQRGRGPLQETQYF
V gene: TRBV5-5; CDR3 length: 15; D gene: .; J gene: TRBJ1-2; clone size: .; CDR3 DNA: TGTGCCAGCAGCTCCAATCCCGTACAGGGTTATGGCTACACCTTC; CDR3 protein: CASSSNPVQGYGYTF
V gene: TRBV11-2; CDR3 length: 15; D gene: .; J gene: TRBJ2-2; clone size: .; CDR3 DNA: TGTGCCAGCAACAGAACTAGCATTGCCACCGGGGAGCTGTTTTTT; CDR3 protein: CASNRTSIATGELFF
V gene: TRBV28; CDR3 length: 15; D gene: .; J gene: TRBJ1-1; clone size: once; CDR3 DNA: TGTGCCAGCAGCCCCGGGGGGGGATGGGGTTATGAAGCTTTCTTT; CDR3 protein: CASSPGGGWGYEAFF
V gene: TRBV4-3; CDR3 length: 14; D gene: TRBD1; J gene: TRBJ1-3; clone size: few; CDR3 DNA: TGCGCCAGCAGATCTCGGACAGGGAGAAACACCATATATTTT; CDR3 protein: CASRSRTGRNTIYF
V gene: TRBV6-1; CDR3 length: 12; D gene: .; J gene: TRBJ2-7; clone size: .; CDR3 DNA: TGTGCCAGCGGTGTGACAGTGCGAGAGCAGTACTTC; CDR3 protein: CASGVTVREQYF
V gene: TRBV7-8; CDR3 length: 14; D gene: .; J gene: TRBJ1-5; clone size: .; CDR3 DNA: TGTGCCAGCAGCTACAGGGTTGGGGATCAGCCCCAGCATTTT; CDR3 protein: CASSYRVGDQPQHF
V gene: TRBV6-1; CDR3 length: 15; D gene: TRBD1; J gene: TRBJ1-5; clone size: .; CDR3 DNA: TGTGCCAGCAGTGACTACCGGGACAGGGCTCAGCCCCAGCATTTT; CDR3 protein: CASSDYRDRAQPQHF
V gene: TRBV15; CDR3 length: 19; D gene: .; J gene: TRBJ2-7; clone size: .; CDR3 DNA: TGTGCCACCAGCAAAACGATCCGAGACAGGACCTACGATTCCTACGAGCAGTACTTC; CDR3 protein: CATSKTIRDRTYDSYEQYF
V gene: TRBV6-5; CDR3 length: 15; D gene: TRBD1; J gene: TRBJ1-2; clone size: .; CDR3 DNA: TGTGCCAGCAGTTACTCGAGGGACGGGACAGGGGGCTACACCTTC; CDR3 protein: CASSYSRDGTGGYTF
V gene: TRBV7-2; CDR3 length: 14; D gene: .; J gene: TRBJ1-1; clone size: .; CDR3 DNA: TGTGCCAGCCTCCCAGAGGGGGGGGGAACTTTCGGTTTCTTT; CDR3 protein: CASLPEGGGTFGFF
V gene: TRBV7-3; CDR3 length: 15; D gene: .; J gene: TRBJ1-1; clone size: .; CDR3 DNA: TGTGCCAGCAGCTTAACGGAGGCCCTAGGCGATGAAGCTTTCTTT; CDR3 protein: CASSLTEALGDEAFF
V gene: TRBV5-1; CDR3 length: 15; D gene: .; J gene: TRBJ2-7; clone size: .; CDR3 DNA: TGCGCCAGCAGCCCACTCGGGGGATTCTCCTACGAGCAGTACTTC; CDR3 protein: CASSPLGGFSYEQYF
V gene: TRBV4-1; CDR3 length: 18; D gene: .; J gene: TRBJ1-2; clone size: .; CDR3 DNA: TGCGCCAGCAGCCAAAACTGGTCGGGGGGCTCTCTTAACTATGGCTACACCTTC; CDR3 protein: CASSQNWSGGSLNYGYTF
V gene: TRBV15; CDR3 length: 14; D gene: .; J gene: TRBJ1-1; clone size: .; CDR3 DNA: TGTGCCACCAGCAGAGAAGGGGTGGGCACTGAAGCTTTCTTT; CDR3 protein: CATSREGVGTEAFF
V gene: TRBV7-6; CDR3 length: 17; D gene: .; J gene: TRBJ2-3; clone size: .; CDR3 DNA: TGTGCCAGCAGCTTAGCCCCCCGGTCCGTGAGGACAGATACGCAGTATTTT; CDR3 protein: CASSLAPRSVRTDTQYF
V gene: TRBV7-2; CDR3 length: 13; D gene: .; J gene: TRBJ1-2; clone size: .; CDR3 DNA: TGTGCCAGCACTCGGGAAGGAAACTATGGCTACACCTTC; CDR3 protein: CASTREGNYGYTF
V gene: TRBV19; CDR3 length: 15; D gene: TRBD1; J gene: TRBJ2-5; clone size: .; CDR3 DNA: TGTGCCAGTAGTATACGGGACAGCTCCCAAGAGACCCAGTACTTC; CDR3 protein: CASSIRDSSQETQYF
V gene: TRBV25-1; CDR3 length: 15; D gene: .; J gene: TRBJ1-1; clone size: .; CDR3 DNA: TGTGCCAGCAGTGGCAGGTTCTTAGGGAACACTGAAGCTTTCTTT; CDR3 protein: CASSGRFLGNTEAFF
V gene: TRBV10-3; CDR3 length: 14; D gene: .; J gene: TRBJ1-4; clone size: .; CDR3 DNA: TGTGCCATCAGTGAGTCGGTCAGTAATGAAAAACTGTTTTTT; CDR3 protein: CAISESVSNEKLFF
V gene: TRBV14; CDR3 length: 18; D gene: TRBD2; J gene: TRBJ2-1; clone size: .; CDR3 DNA: TGTGCCAGCAGCCAAGATCAAGGTAGCGGGGCCCGAGGCAATGAGCAGTTCTTC; CDR3 protein: CASSQDQGSGARGNEQFF
V gene: TRBV10-3; CDR3 length: 17; D gene: .; J gene: TRBJ2-1; clone size: .; CDR3 DNA: TGTGCCATCAGTGAGTCTCCCGGGACACCCTCCTACAATGAGCAGTTCTTC; CDR3 protein: CAISESPGTPSYNEQFF
V gene: TRBV16; CDR3 length: 13; D gene: TRBD1; J gene: TRBJ1-5; clone size: .; CDR3 DNA: TGTGCCAGCAGCCAATCGGGACAGCAGCCCCAGCATTTT; CDR3 protein: CASSQSGQQPQHF
V gene: TRBV2; CDR3 length: 15; D gene: TRBD2; J gene: TRBJ2-5; clone size: .; CDR3 DNA: TGTGCCAGCAGCCCCATCGTGGGAGGGGAAGAGACCCAGTACTTC; CDR3 protein: CASSPIVGGEETQYF
V gene: TRBV6-1; CDR3 length: 14; D gene: .; J gene: TRBJ1-4; clone size: .; CDR3 DNA: TGTGCCAGCAGTGAATCCAGACGGGGTGAAAAACTGTTTTTT; CDR3 protein: CASSESRRGEKLFF
V gene: TRBV4-2; CDR3 length: 17; D gene: .; J gene: TRBJ1-1; clone size: .; CDR3 DNA: TGTGCCAGCAGCCAAGCCGGGGATGACAGGCCATGGCGTGGAGCTTTCTTT; CDR3 protein: CASSQAGDDRPWRGAFF
V gene: TRBV12-5; CDR3 length: 13; D gene: .; J gene: TRBJ2-1; clone size: .; CDR3 DNA: TGTGCTAGTGGTTTACCCCCGTGGCTCGAGCAGTTCTTC; CDR3 protein: CASGLPPWLEQFF
V gene: TRBV2; CDR3 length: 12; D gene: TRBD1; J gene: TRBJ1-2; clone size: .; CDR3 DNA: TGTGCCAGCGTCCAAAAACAGGGGACGGACACCTTC; CDR3 protein: CASVQKQGTDTF
V gene: TRBV19; CDR3 length: 16; D gene: .; J gene: TRBJ2-7; clone size: .; CDR3 DNA: TGTGCCAGTAGTCCAACCGATCGGACGGGGACCTACGAGCAGTACTTC; CDR3 protein: CASSPTDRTGTYEQYF
V gene: TRBV7-9; CDR3 length: 19; D gene: TRBD2; J gene: TRBJ2-7; clone size: .; CDR3 DNA: TGTGCCAGCAGCTTTGGGGGGGACTACTACCGCGAGAGCTCCTACGAGCAGTACTTC; CDR3 protein: CASSFGGDYYRESSYEQYF
V gene: TRBV19; CDR3 length: 15; D gene: .; J gene: TRBJ2-1; clone size: once; CDR3 DNA: TGTGCCAGTAGTCCCGGGGGGACATCCTACAATGAGCAGTTCTTC; CDR3 protein: CASSPGGTSYNEQFF
V gene: TRBV5-1; CDR3 length: 15; D gene: .; J gene: TRBJ1-3; clone size: .; CDR3 DNA: TGCGCCAGCAGCTGGCAGGGGAGAAGTGGAAACACCATATATTTT; CDR3 protein: CASSWQGRSGNTIYF
V gene: TRBV19; CDR3 length: 20; D gene: TRBD1; J gene: TRBJ1-5; clone size: few; CDR3 DNA: TGTGCCAGTAGTATTTTCTGGGATGGACAGGGGGCTAAAGACTGCCAGCCCCAGCATTTT; CDR3 protein: CASSIFWDGQGAKDCQPQHF
V gene: TRBV5-1; CDR3 length: 15; D gene: TRBD2; J gene: TRBJ2-3; clone size: .; CDR3 DNA: TGCGCCAGCAATAGTTTAGCGGGGAGGTGGGATACGCAGTATTTT; CDR3 protein: CASNSLAGRWDTQYF
V gene: TRBV11-2; CDR3 length: 16; D gene: TRBD2; J gene: TRBJ2-2; clone size: .; CDR3 DNA: TGTGCCAGCAGCCAGGGACTAGCGGGGGGGACCCGGGAGCTGTTTTTT; CDR3 protein: CASSQGLAGGTRELFF
V gene: TRBV9; CDR3 length: 17; D gene: .; J gene: TRBJ1-4; clone size: .; CDR3 DNA: TGTGCCAGCAGCGGAGGCCCGAAGGGGGAAAAAAATGAAAAACTGTTTTTT; CDR3 protein: CASSGGPKGEKNEKLFF